This T cell receptor (beta chain) was sequenced in a study of neurological immune-mediated disorders. Whole-study findings and limits: HTLV-1-associated myelopathy ranked highest for TCR clonal expansion and multiple sclerosis lowest, beneath healthy controls.

The cDNA was synthesized by 5'RACE incorporating 10-nucleotide random UMIs. TCRdb re-called the 5' RACE reads through MiXCR, storing one row per CDR3 protein. Seen here are tens of thousands of distinct CDR3 sequences, approximately 17% observed once, and the top ten hold 15%. The ends lost 4 bases at V and 5 bases at J; junction bases unmatched: 10. Germline loops: CDR1 MGHRA, CDR2 YSYEKL. This CDR3 spans 15 amino acids. PBMCs numbering 2 million and stored at -80 C yielded the unsorted libraries. In this sample, this clonotype turned up a few times. What it binds is unknown. The sequenced material came from PBMCs. The rearrangement links TRBV4-1 to TRBJ1-2; 7 nucleotides match TRBD1. This TCR was sampled from a woman aged 40 to 50 in good health. CDR3: CASSPSPGQRYGYTF. In DNA form, the CDR3 reads TGCGCCAGCAGCCCATCGCCGGGACAGAGGTATGGCTACACCTTC.